A selection of T cell receptor beta chains follows, all from one sample in a study of Ad26.COV2.S vaccination and SARS-CoV-2 variants. Clones were sequenced by immunoSEQ multiplex PCR, and TCRdb holds only the in-frame ones, with some missing. The data contain just over 350,000 clones, roughly nine tenths of them singletons. The specimen was peripheral blood, collected after recovery from COVID-19. These receptors were obtained from a human donor who had recovered from COVID-19. Both conserved end residues are part of each CDR3. Fields, in order: clone size, J gene, CDR3 length, D gene, V gene, CDR3 protein, CDR3 DNA. The D gene is left open where the match is weak. A clone size is listed for some rows: how often the clone was seen (once, few, many), or a class if it is expanded.

clone_size: .; j_call: TRBJ2-1; cdr3_length: 17; d_call: .; v_call: TRBV5-5; cdr3_aa: CASSLGSISSSYNEQFF; cdr3_nt: TGTGCCAGCAGCTTGGGGTCAATATCGAGCTCCTACAATGAGCAGTTCTTC
clone_size: .; j_call: TRBJ1-5; cdr3_length: 17; d_call: .; v_call: TRBV27; cdr3_aa: CASSPAGGDYSNQPQHF; cdr3_nt: TGTGCCAGCAGTCCAGCTGGAGGTGACTATAGCAATCAGCCCCAGCATTTT
clone_size: .; j_call: TRBJ1-6; cdr3_length: 13; d_call: .; v_call: TRBV9; cdr3_aa: CASSVGGTAPLHF; cdr3_nt: TGTGCCAGCAGCGTAGGGGGGACGGCACCCCTCCACTTT
clone_size: .; j_call: TRBJ1-2; cdr3_length: 17; d_call: TRBD1; v_call: TRBV7-2; cdr3_aa: CASRSYALTGLVYGYTF; cdr3_nt: TGTGCCAGCAGGTCTTACGCATTGACAGGGCTAGTCTATGGCTACACCTTC
clone_size: .; j_call: TRBJ2-7; cdr3_length: 14; d_call: TRBD1; v_call: TRBV2; cdr3_aa: CASRRDRGQRGQYF; cdr3_nt: TGTGCCAGCAGGCGGGACAGGGGGCAAAGGGGGCAGTACTTC
clone_size: .; j_call: TRBJ2-7; cdr3_length: 15; d_call: TRBD2; v_call: TRBV19; cdr3_aa: CASSTGLVTSYEQYF; cdr3_nt: TGTGCCAGTAGTACCGGACTAGTCACCTCCTACGAGCAGTACTTC
clone_size: .; j_call: TRBJ1-2; cdr3_length: 13; d_call: .; v_call: TRBV11-2; cdr3_aa: CASSLDRLRGYTF; cdr3_nt: TGTGCCAGCAGCTTAGACAGGTTGCGCGGCTACACCTTC
clone_size: .; j_call: TRBJ1-1; cdr3_length: 14; d_call: .; v_call: TRBV27; cdr3_aa: CASSFFNMNTEAFF; cdr3_nt: TGTGCCAGCAGTTTCTTTAACATGAACACTGAAGCTTTCTTT
clone_size: .; j_call: TRBJ2-2; cdr3_length: 15; d_call: .; v_call: TRBV2; cdr3_aa: CASGGRSRNTGELFF; cdr3_nt: TGTGCCAGCGGGGGACGGTCCCGGAACACCGGGGAGCTGTTTTTT
clone_size: once; j_call: TRBJ2-1; cdr3_length: 16; d_call: .; v_call: TRBV11-2; cdr3_aa: CASSLEGRGGYNEQFF; cdr3_nt: TGTGCCAGCAGCTTAGAGGGAAGGGGGGGATACAATGAGCAGTTCTTC
clone_size: .; j_call: TRBJ1-5; cdr3_length: 13; d_call: .; v_call: TRBV4-1; cdr3_aa: CASSQGRWQPQHF; cdr3_nt: TGCGCCAGCAGCCAAGGGCGGTGGCAGCCCCAGCATTTT
clone_size: .; j_call: TRBJ1-5; cdr3_length: 15; d_call: .; v_call: TRBV7-2; cdr3_aa: CASAISKNSNQPQHF; cdr3_nt: TGTGCCAGCGCCATTAGTAAAAATAGCAATCAGCCCCAGCATTTT
clone_size: .; j_call: TRBJ1-6; cdr3_length: 14; d_call: .; v_call: TRBV2; cdr3_aa: CASRKVLRNSPLHF; cdr3_nt: TGTGCTAGCAGGAAGGTCCTCAGGAATTCACCCCTCCACTTT
clone_size: .; j_call: TRBJ1-6; cdr3_length: 17; d_call: TRBD1; v_call: TRBV19; cdr3_aa: CASSIDAGGSYNSPLHF; cdr3_nt: TGTGCCAGTAGTATAGACGCAGGGGGCTCCTATAATTCACCCCTCCACTTT
clone_size: .; j_call: TRBJ2-5; cdr3_length: 12; d_call: .; v_call: TRBV29-1; cdr3_aa: CSVVPGQETQYF; cdr3_nt: TGCAGCGTTGTTCCAGGACAAGAGACCCAGTACTTC
clone_size: .; j_call: TRBJ1-5; cdr3_length: 15; d_call: TRBD1; v_call: TRBV5-1; cdr3_aa: CASSPGQGAGQPQHF; cdr3_nt: TGCGCCAGCAGCCCGGGACAGGGGGCAGGGCAGCCCCAGCATTTT
clone_size: .; j_call: TRBJ2-3; cdr3_length: 19; d_call: TRBD2; v_call: TRBV7-6; cdr3_aa: CASSLFRLAGGPGPDTQYF; cdr3_nt: TGTGCCAGCAGCTTATTTCGACTAGCGGGGGGGCCAGGTCCAGATACGCAGTATTTT
clone_size: .; j_call: TRBJ2-1; cdr3_length: 11; d_call: .; v_call: TRBV27; cdr3_aa: CASSSDNEQFF; cdr3_nt: TGTGCCAGCAGTAGTGACAATGAGCAGTTCTTC
clone_size: once; j_call: TRBJ1-2; cdr3_length: 14; d_call: .; v_call: TRBV18; cdr3_aa: CASSPPGPQYGYTF; cdr3_nt: TGTGCCAGCTCACCACCGGGACCCCAATACGGCTACACCTTC
clone_size: .; j_call: TRBJ2-1; cdr3_length: 14; d_call: .; v_call: TRBV10-1; cdr3_aa: CASSDGGTYNEQFF; cdr3_nt: TGCGCCAGCAGTGACGGAGGGACCTACAATGAGCAGTTCTTC
clone_size: .; j_call: TRBJ2-6; cdr3_length: 11; d_call: .; v_call: TRBV20-1; cdr3_aa: CSAMNPYVLTF; cdr3_nt: TGCAGTGCTATGAACCCATACGTCCTGACTTTC
clone_size: .; j_call: TRBJ2-3; cdr3_length: 13; d_call: .; v_call: TRBV3-1/TRBV3-2; cdr3_aa: CASSPGGTDTQYF; cdr3_nt: TGTGCCAGCAGCCCCGGGGGCACAGATACGCAGTATTTT
clone_size: .; j_call: TRBJ2-7; cdr3_length: 13; d_call: TRBD1; v_call: TRBV11-2; cdr3_aa: CASSPGQIYEQYF; cdr3_nt: TGTGCCAGCAGCCCGGGACAGATCTACGAGCAGTACTTC
clone_size: .; j_call: TRBJ1-2; cdr3_length: 16; d_call: .; v_call: TRBV11-2; cdr3_aa: CASSLDLNTVGYGYTF; cdr3_nt: TGTGCCAGCAGCTTAGATTTAAACACCGTGGGCTATGGCTACACCTTC
clone_size: .; j_call: TRBJ2-1; cdr3_length: 15; d_call: TRBD2; v_call: TRBV19; cdr3_aa: CASSISTSGGDEQFF; cdr3_nt: TGTGCCAGTAGTATATCGACTAGCGGGGGCGATGAGCAGTTCTTC
clone_size: .; j_call: TRBJ2-3; cdr3_length: 14; d_call: .; v_call: TRBV19; cdr3_aa: CASKEAGGEDTQYF; cdr3_nt: TGTGCCAGTAAGGAGGCCGGGGGAGAGGATACGCAGTATTTT
clone_size: many; j_call: TRBJ1-1; cdr3_length: 15; d_call: .; v_call: TRBV11-1; cdr3_aa: CASSLRAGRNTEAFF; cdr3_nt: TGTGCCAGCAGCTTACGAGCAGGGAGGAACACTGAAGCTTTCTTT
clone_size: .; j_call: TRBJ2-7; cdr3_length: 15; d_call: TRBD2; v_call: TRBV7-9; cdr3_aa: CASSLAAGRAYEQYF; cdr3_nt: TGTGCCAGCAGCTTAGCCGCCGGGAGGGCCTACGAGCAGTACTTC